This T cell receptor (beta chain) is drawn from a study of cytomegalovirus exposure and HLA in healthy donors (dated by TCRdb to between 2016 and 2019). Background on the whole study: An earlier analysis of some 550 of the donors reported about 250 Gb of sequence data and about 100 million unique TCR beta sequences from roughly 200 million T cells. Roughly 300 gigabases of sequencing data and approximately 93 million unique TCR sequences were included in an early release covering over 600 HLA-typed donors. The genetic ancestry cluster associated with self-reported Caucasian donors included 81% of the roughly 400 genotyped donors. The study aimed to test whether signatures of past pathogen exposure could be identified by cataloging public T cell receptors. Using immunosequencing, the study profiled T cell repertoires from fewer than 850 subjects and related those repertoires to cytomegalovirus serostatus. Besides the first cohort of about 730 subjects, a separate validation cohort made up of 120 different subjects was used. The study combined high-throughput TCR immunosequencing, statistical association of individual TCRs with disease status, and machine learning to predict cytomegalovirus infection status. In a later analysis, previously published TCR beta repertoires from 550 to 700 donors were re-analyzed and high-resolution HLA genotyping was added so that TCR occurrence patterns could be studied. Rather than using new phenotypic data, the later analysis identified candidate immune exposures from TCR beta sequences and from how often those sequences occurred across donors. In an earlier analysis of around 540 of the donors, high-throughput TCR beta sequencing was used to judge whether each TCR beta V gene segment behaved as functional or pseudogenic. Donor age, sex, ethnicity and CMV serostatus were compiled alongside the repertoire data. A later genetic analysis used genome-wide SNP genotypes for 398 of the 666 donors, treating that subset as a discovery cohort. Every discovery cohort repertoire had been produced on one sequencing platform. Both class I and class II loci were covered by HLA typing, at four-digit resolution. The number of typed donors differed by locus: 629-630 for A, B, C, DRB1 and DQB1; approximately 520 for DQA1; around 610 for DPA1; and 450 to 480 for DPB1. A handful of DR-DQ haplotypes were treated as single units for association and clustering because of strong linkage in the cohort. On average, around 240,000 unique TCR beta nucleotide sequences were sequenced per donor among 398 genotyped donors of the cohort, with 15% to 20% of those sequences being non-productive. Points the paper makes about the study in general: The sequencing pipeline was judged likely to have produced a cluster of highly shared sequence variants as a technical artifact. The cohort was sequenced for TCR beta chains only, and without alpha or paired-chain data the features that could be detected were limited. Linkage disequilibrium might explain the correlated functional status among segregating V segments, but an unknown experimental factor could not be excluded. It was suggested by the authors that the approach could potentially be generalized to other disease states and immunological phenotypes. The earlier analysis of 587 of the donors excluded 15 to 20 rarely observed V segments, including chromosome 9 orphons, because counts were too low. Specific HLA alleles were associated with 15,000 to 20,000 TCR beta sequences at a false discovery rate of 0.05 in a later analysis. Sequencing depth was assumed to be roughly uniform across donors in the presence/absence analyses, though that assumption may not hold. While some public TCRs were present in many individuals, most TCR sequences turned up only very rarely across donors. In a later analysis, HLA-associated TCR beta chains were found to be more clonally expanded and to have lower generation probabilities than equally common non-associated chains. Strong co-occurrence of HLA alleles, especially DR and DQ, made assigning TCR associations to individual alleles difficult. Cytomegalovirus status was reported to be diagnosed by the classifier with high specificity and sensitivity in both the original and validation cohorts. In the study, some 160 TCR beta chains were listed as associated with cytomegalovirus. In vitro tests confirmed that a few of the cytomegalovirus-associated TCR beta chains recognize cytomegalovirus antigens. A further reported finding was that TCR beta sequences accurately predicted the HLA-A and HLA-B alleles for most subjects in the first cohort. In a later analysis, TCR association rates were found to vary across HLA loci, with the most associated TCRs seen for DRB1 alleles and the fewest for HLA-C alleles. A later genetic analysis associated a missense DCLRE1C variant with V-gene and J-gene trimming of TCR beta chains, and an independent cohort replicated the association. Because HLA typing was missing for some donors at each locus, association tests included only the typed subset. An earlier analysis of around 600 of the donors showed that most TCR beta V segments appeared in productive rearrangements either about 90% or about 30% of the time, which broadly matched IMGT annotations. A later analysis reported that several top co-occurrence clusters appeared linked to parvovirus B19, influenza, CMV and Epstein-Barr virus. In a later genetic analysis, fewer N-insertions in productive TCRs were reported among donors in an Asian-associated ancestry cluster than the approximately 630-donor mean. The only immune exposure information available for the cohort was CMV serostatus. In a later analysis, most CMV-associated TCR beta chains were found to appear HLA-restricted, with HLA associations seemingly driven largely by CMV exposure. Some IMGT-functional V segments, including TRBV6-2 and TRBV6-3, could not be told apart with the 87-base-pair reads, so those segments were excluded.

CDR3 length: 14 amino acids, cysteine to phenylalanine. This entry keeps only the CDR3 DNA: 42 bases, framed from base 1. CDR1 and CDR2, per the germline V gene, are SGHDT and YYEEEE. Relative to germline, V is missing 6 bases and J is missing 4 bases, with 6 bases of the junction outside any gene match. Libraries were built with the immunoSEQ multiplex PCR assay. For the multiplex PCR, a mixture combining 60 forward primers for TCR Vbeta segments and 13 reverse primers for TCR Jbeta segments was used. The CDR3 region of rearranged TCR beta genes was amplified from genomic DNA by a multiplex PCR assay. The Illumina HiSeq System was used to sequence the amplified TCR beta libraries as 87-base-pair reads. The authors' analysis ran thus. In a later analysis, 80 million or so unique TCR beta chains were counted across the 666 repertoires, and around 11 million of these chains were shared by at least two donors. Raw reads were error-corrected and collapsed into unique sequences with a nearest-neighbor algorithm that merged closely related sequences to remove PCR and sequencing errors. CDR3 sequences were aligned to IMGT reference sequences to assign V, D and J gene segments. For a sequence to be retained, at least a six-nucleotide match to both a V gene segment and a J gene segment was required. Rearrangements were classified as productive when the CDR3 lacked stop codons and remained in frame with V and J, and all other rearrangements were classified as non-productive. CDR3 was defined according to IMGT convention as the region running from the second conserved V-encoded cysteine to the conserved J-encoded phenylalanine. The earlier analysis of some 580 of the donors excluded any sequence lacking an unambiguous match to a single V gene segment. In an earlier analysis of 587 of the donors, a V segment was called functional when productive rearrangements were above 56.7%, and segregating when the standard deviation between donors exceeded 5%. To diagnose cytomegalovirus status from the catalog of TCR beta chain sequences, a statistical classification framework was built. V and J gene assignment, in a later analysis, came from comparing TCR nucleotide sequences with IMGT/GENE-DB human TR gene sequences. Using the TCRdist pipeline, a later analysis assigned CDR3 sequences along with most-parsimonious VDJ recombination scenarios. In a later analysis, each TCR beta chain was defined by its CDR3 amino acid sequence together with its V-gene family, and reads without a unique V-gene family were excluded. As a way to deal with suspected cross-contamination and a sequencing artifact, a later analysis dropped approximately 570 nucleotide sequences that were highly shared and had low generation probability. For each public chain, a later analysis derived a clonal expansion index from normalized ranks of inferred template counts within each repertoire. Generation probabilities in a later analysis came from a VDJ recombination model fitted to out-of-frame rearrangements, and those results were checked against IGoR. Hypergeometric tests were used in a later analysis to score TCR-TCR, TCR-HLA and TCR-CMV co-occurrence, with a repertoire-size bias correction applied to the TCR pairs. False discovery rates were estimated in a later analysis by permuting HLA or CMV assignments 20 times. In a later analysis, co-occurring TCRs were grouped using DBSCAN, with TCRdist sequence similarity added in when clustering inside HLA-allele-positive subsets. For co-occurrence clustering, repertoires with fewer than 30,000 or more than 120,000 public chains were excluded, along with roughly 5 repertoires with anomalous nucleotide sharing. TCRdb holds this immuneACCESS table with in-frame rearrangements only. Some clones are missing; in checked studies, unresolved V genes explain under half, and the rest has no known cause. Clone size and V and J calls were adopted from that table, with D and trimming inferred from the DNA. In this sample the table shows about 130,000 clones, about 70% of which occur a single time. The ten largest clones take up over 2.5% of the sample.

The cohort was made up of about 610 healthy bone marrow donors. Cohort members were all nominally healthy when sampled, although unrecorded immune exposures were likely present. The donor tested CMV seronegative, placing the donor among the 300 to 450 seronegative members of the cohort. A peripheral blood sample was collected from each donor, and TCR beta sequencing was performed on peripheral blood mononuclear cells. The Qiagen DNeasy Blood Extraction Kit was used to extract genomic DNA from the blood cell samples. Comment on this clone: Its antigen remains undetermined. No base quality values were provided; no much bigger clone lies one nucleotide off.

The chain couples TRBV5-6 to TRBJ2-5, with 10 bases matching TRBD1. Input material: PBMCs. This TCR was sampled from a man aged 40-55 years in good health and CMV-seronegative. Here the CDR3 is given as CASIDRGPVETQYF. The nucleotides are TGTGCCAGCATAGACAGGGGGCCCGTAGAGACCCAGTACTTC.